This T cell receptor beta chain is drawn from a study of cytomegalovirus exposure and HLA in healthy donors. The study ran its PCR with 60 Vbeta and 13 Jbeta primers. Libraries were prepared by immunoSEQ multiplex PCR; TCRdb keeps only in-frame clonotypes and omits some of them. In the table there are 150,000 or so clones, nearly 70% of which are singletons. Overall study results and limits: Several of the most significant clusters appeared linked to common viral pathogens, based on a later analysis.

Concerning this clone: Antigen specificity is unknown.

The CDR3 has 14 amino acids. The V gene end was trimmed by 6 bases and the J gene end by 7 bases; junction bases not matched to a gene: 9. CDR1 is SGHTA, CDR2 FQGTGA, per germline. The sequencing input was PBMCs. The TCR originated in a young man in good health and CMV-seropositive. The J gene is TRBJ2-1, the V gene TRBV7-3, with 7 nucleotides matching TRBD2. The CDR3 loop is CASSVGGPSNEQFF. The CDR3 DNA is TGTGCCAGCAGTGTGGGAGGGCCGTCAAATGAGCAGTTCTTC.